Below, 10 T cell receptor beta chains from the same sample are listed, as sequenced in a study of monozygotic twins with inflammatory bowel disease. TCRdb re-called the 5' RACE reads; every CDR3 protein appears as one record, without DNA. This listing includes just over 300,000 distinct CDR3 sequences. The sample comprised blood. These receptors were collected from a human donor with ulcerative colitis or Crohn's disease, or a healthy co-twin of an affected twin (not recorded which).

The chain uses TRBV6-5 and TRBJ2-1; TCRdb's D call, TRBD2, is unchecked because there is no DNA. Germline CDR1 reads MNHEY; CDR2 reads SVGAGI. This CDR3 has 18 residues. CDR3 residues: CASRRTAGGPFRQPEQFF.

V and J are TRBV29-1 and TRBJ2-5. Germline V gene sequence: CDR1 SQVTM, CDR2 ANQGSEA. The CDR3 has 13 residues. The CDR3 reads CSVRDTHQETQYF.

The CDR3 protein is CASSVFFRGGSYEQYF. The chain links TRBV5-1 to TRBJ2-7; TCRdb picks TRBD1, but there is no DNA to check that call. Germline CDR1 and CDR2: SGHRS and YFSETQ. The CDR3 covers 16 residues.

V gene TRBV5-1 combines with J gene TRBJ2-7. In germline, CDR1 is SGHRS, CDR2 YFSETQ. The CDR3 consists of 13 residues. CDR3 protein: CASSLLGNYEQYF.

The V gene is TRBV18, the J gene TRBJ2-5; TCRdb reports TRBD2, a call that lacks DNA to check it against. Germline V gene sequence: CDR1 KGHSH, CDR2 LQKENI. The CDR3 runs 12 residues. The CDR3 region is CASSEAGETQYF.

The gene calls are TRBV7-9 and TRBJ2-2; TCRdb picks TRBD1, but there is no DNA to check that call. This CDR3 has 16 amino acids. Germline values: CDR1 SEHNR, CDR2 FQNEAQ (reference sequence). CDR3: CASSPGTFANTGELFF.

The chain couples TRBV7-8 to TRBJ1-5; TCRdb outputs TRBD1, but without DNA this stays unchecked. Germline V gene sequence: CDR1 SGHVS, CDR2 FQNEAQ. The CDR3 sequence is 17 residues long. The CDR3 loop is CASSSQGAGYSNQPQHF.

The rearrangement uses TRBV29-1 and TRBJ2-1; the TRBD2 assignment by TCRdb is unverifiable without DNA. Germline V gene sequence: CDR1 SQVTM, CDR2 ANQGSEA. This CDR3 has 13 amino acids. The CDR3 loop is CSVVSFSDNEQFF.

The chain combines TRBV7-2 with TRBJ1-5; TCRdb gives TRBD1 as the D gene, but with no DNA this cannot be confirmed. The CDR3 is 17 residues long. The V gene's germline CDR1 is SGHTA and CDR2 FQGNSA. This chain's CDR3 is CASSLAIRDRGDQPQHF.

The CDR3 spells CASRTTASSTDTQYF. The chain couples TRBV7-2 to TRBJ2-3; TCRdb selects TRBD2, and the lack of DNA leaves this call unchecked. Germline V gene sequence: CDR1 SGHTA, CDR2 FQGNSA. The CDR3 totals 15 residues.